This T cell receptor (beta chain) was observed in a study of blood T cell repertoires in COVID-19. Study information: COVID-19 samples collected from the United States, Italy and Spain covered acute and convalescent phases.

CDR1 is ENHRY and CDR2 is SYGVKD in the germline V gene. The CDR3 spans 17 residues. The V and J ends lost 0 bases and 0 bases respectively, with 14 bases between them. Participant age was about 18 to 89 years, and participants resided in approximately 24 US areas. Assignments of participants to cohorts depended upon their own reported clinical history. Generated by immunoSEQ multiplex PCR, the TCRdb table keeps only in-frame clones and is missing some. The table includes about 400,000 clones, 87% detected once. The origin of this receptor is a woman aged 18-29 years with acute COVID-19. V gene TRBV10-3 combines with J gene TRBJ1-2; D ambiguous. Sample: PBMCs or T cells enriched from blood (not recorded which). The CDR3 nucleotides are TGTGCCATCAGTGAGTCGAATGAGGGTCCTGCTAACTATGGCTACACCTTC. Protein sequence: CAISESNEGPANYGYTF.